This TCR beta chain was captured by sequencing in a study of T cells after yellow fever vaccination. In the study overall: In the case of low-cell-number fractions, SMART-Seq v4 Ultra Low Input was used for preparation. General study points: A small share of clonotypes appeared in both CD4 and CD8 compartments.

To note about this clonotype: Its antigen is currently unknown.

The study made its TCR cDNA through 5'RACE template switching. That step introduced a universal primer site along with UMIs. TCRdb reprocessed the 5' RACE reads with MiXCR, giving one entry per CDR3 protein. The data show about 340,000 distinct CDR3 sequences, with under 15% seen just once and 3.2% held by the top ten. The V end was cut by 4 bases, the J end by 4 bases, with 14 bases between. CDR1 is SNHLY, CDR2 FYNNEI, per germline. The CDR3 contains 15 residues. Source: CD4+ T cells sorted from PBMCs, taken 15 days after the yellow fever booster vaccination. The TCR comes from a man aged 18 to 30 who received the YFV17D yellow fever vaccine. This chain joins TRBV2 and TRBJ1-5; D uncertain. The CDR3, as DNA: TGTGCCAGCAGTGGCACAGCGTACCTTAATCAGCCCCAGCATTTT. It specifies CASSGTAYLNQPQHF.